The 2 T cell receptor beta chains presented below share a single source sample, sequenced in a study of OX40 agonist ivuxolimab in advanced cancers. Using immunoSEQ multiplex PCR, the repertoire was profiled, and TCRdb retains in-frame clones only, with some absent. The sample carries 65,000 to 95,000 clones, 75% to 90% recorded once. The source was CD4+ or CD8+ T cells sorted from blood, collected in a trial of the OX40 agonist ivuxolimab. These receptors came from an adult with an advanced solid tumor such as melanoma, head and neck, liver or kidney cancer.

The sample holds a few counts of this clone. The CDR3 here is CASSLIRGEYEQYF. The CDR3 DNA reads as TGCGCCAGCAGCTTGATCCGGGGTGAATACGAGCAGTACTTC. The chain links TRBV5-1 to TRBJ2-7; D may be TRBD2 (5 bases). V dropped 1 base and J dropped 4 bases, with 12 bases sitting between them. The CDR3 is 14 residues long. Germline loops: CDR1 SGHRS, CDR2 YFSETQ.

This clone has only a few counts. The rearrangement joins TRBV10-2 to TRBJ1-5; D gene uncertain. Deletions cut 0 bases from V and 8 bases from J, with 11 bases between. From germline, CDR1 is WSHSY and CDR2 SAAADI. There are 14 residues in the CDR3. The CDR3 loop reads CASSESRASKPQHF. CDR3 bases: TGCGCCAGCAGTGAGTCGAGGGCCTCGAAGCCCCAGCATTTT.